Listed below are T cell receptor beta chains from one sample, sequenced in a study of T cell clonotyping in hematopoietic cell transplantation. Only in-frame clones appear in the TCRdb table, and some are missing; sequencing was by immunoSEQ multiplex PCR. Here the sample spans over 25,000 clones, roughly 82% being singletons. Sequencing used peripheral blood mononuclear cells, obtained before stem cell transplant. The receptors here all came from a woman aged 55-69 years with acute myeloid leukemia. Some clones in this sample may be carry-over from other donors' samples. Both conserved end residues are part of each CDR3. Fields, in order: D gene, V gene, clone size, J gene, CDR3 DNA, CDR3 protein. A D gene is named only where the DNA matches it firmly. Expanded clones get a size class; other rows say once, few or many, or leave the size out.

>-|TRBV7-8|-|TRBJ2-5
TGTGCCAGCAGCCGCCGGCTCCAAGAGACCCAGTACTTC
CASSRRLQETQYF
>-|TRBV5-5|-|TRBJ2-2
TGTGCCAGCAGACCCGGACCTACCGGGGAGCTGTTTTTT
CASRPGPTGELFF
>TRBD1|TRBV9|-|TRBJ2-7
TGTGCCAGCAGCGTGACAGGGGGTCCAGGGGAGCAGTACTTC
CASSVTGGPGEQYF
>-|TRBV29-1|-|TRBJ1-2
TGCAGCGTCACAGGGAGAGGAGTCTATGGCTACACCTTC
CSVTGRGVYGYTF
>TRBD1|TRBV11-1|-|TRBJ2-1
TGTGCCAGCAGTTTTACAGGGGGCCCCTACAATGAGCAGTTCTTC
CASSFTGGPYNEQFF
>-|TRBV19|-|TRBJ1-1
TGTGCCAGTGAGAGGGGGGACACTGAAGCTTTCTTT
CASERGDTEAFF
>-|TRBV28|-|TRBJ1-1
TGTGCCAGCAGTTTATTGCCTTCATGGTCTGAAGCTTTCTTT
CASSLLPSWSEAFF
>-|TRBV6-4|-|TRBJ1-2
TGTGCCAGCAAACAGGGTGATAGCTATGGCTACACCTTC
CASKQGDSYGYTF
>-|TRBV19|few|TRBJ2-2
TGTGCCAGTAGTATATCCACCGGGGAGCTGTTTTTT
CASSISTGELFF
>-|TRBV7-2|-|TRBJ2-6
TGTGCCAGCAGCCAATCGCCGACCTCTGGGGCCAACGTCCTGACTTTC
CASSQSPTSGANVLTF
>TRBD2|TRBV6-4|once|TRBJ2-1
TGTGCCAGCAGTGTCCGACGGGGACTAGCGGGGGGGCCGAGTGAGCAGTTCTTC
CASSVRRGLAGGPSEQFF
>TRBD2|TRBV6-4|once|TRBJ2-3
TGTGCCAGCAGTGAATCGGCTAGCGGGGGCACAGATACGCAGTATTTT
CASSESASGGTDTQYF
>-|TRBV10-3|-|TRBJ1-5
TGTGCCATCAGCCAGGGAGGGGAGGGCAATCAGCCCCAGCATTTT
CAISQGGEGNQPQHF
>TRBD2|TRBV7-8|once|TRBJ2-7
TGTGCCAGCAGCTTAGAAGGTTCGGGACTAGCGGGGGGGCACTACGAGCAGTACTTC
CASSLEGSGLAGGHYEQYF
>TRBD2|TRBV10-3|once|TRBJ2-7
TGTGCCATCAGTGAGTCTCTAGCGGGGGCCTACGAGCAGTACTTC
CAISESLAGAYEQYF
>-|TRBV7-2|-|TRBJ2-7
TGTGCCAGCAGCCGTACTTCCTACGAGCAGTACTTC
CASSRTSYEQYF
>-|TRBV19|-|TRBJ1-2
TGTGCCAGTAGTCCAAGGGAGGCGCGTGGCTACACCTTC
CASSPREARGYTF
>-|TRBV5-4|-|TRBJ2-3
TGTGCCAGCAGGTTGAGCACAGATACGCAGTATTTT
CASRLSTDTQYF
>-|TRBV25-1|-|TRBJ2-5
TGTGCCAGCAGTGAGAAGGAGACCCAGTACTTC
CASSEKETQYF
>TRBD1|TRBV7-3|-|TRBJ2-1
TGTGCCAGCAGCTCCGCATCGACAGGGGATTACAATGAGCAGTTCTTC
CASSSASTGDYNEQFF